One sample yielded the 12 T cell receptor beta chains listed below, sequenced in a study of blood T cells in healthy people across ages. With a J-beta primer mix and a sample-barcoded 5' primer, a second PCR ran 7 to 11 cycles. Using its own MiXCR run on the 5' RACE reads, TCRdb lists one record per CDR3 protein. The sample holds fewer than 950,000 distinct CDR3 sequences, about 53% seen once. The sample comprised blood. These receptors all stem from a man older than 75 in good health.

This chain links TRBV4-2 with TRBJ2-7; 8 bases agree with TRBD1. The CDR3 extends over 16 amino acids. CDR1 LGHNA and CDR2 YNFKEQ come from the germline V gene. The V gene end was trimmed by 0 bases and the J gene end by 6 bases; junction bases not matched to a gene: 10. The CDR3 protein is CASSQDQRTGLTEQYF. CDR3 bases: TGTGCCAGCAGCCAAGATCAAAGGACAGGGTTAACCGAGCAGTACTTC.

Notes on this clonotype: With a much larger clone just one base away, this may be a read error. The chain recombines TRBV11-2 with TRBJ2-4, with 9 bases identical to TRBD2. The J call may be wrong; the DNA end is better matched by TRBJ2-7. Germline lookup yields CDR1 SGHAT and CDR2 FQNNGV. This CDR3 has 14 amino acids. The CDR3: CASSLVAGASEQYF. CDR3 nucleotides: TGTGCCAGCAGCTTGGTAGCGGGAGCCAGCGAGCAGTACTTC.

This clonotype turned up a few times. V and J are TRBV7-9 and TRBJ2-1; 9 nucleotides line up with TRBD1. V shed 5 bases, J shed 7 bases, and the junction held 9 bases outside the gene matches. The CDR3 runs 15 residues. Germline V lookup: CDR1 SEHNR, CDR2 FQNEAQ (reference sequence). The CDR3 is CASSPDRGRVNEQFF. The CDR3 DNA reads as TGTGCCAGCAGCCCGGACAGGGGACGAGTGAATGAGCAGTTCTTC.

The rearrangement links TRBV6-4 to TRBJ2-1, with 12 positions matching TRBD2. The CDR3 totals 16 residues. CDR1 is MRHNA, CDR2 SNTAGT, per germline. V was pared by 3 bases and J by 4 bases, with 4 bases of the junction left unmatched. The CDR3 nucleotides are TGTGCCAGCAGTGAACAACTAGCGGGAGGATACAATGAGCAGTTCTTC. It yields the protein CASSEQLAGGYNEQFF.

Comment on this clonotype: Just one base apart from a much larger clone, this may be a read error. This chain joins TRBV20-1 and TRBJ2-1; 12 bases agree with TRBD2. The end of the DNA is better explained by TRBJ2-7, so the J call may be wrong. The CDR3 is 16 residues long. The germline CDR1 and CDR2 sequences are DFQATT and SNEGSKA (reference sequence). CDR3 coding DNA: TGCAGTGCTAGCCAGACTAGCGGGAGATCCTACAATGAGCAGTACTTC. This translates into CSASQTSGRSYNEQYF.

In its sample, this clonotype was seen a few times. The V call is TRBV27, the J call TRBJ2-7, with 7 bases aligning to TRBD1. CDR3 length equals 13 residues. Germline V CDR1 and CDR2: MNHEY, SMNVEV (reference sequence). V was clipped by 6 bases and J by 3 bases; unmatched bases: 5. Written as DNA, the CDR3 is TGTGCCAGCAGCAAGGGACAGAGCTACGAGCAGTACTTC. Its protein is CASSKGQSYEQYF.

This rearrangement joins TRBV24-1 to TRBJ2-1; perhaps TRBD1 as D (6 bases). Trimming shortened V by 3 bases and J by 4 bases, and 12 bases separated the two germline ends. Per the germline V gene, CDR1 is KGHDR and CDR2 is SFDVKD. There are 15 residues in the CDR3. CDR3 sequence: CATSDRRGVYNEQFF. CDR3 coding DNA: TGTGCCACCAGTGATCGCAGGGGTGTATACAATGAGCAGTTCTTC.

The V and J genes are TRBV20-1 and TRBJ2-3; TRBD2 matches at 11 bases. CDR1 and CDR2 from the germline V gene are DFQATT and SNEGSKA (reference sequence). Losses at the gene ends were 5 bases for V and 1 base for J; bases not matched to a gene: 11. The CDR3 is made up of 17 amino acids. The CDR3 nucleotides read TGCAGTGCTCGAGGGACTAGCGGAAGGGAGGGCACAGATACGCAGTATTTT. It is translated as CSARGTSGREGTDTQYF.

The rearrangement joins TRBV27 to TRBJ2-6; no clear D gene. Germline CDR1 reads MNHEY; CDR2 reads SMNVEV (reference sequence). This CDR3 has 17 amino acids. Deletions cut 2 bases from V and 0 bases from J, with 11 bases between. The CDR3 reads CASSLIGKPSGANVLTF. The CDR3 DNA reads TGTGCCAGCAGTTTAATAGGGAAACCCTCTGGGGCCAACGTCCTGACTTTC.

CDR3 nucleotide sequence: TGTGCCAGCAGCCGACCGACAGCCGGCTACACCTTC. Amino acids: CASSRPTAGYTF. The V and J genes are TRBV7-9 and TRBJ1-2; a possible D gene is TRBD1 (5 bases). The V gene's germline CDR1 is SEHNR and CDR2 FQNEAQ (reference sequence). V shed 5 bases and J shed 8 bases, with 12 bases lying between them. This CDR3 is 12 amino acids long.

Comments on this clonotype: One base away lies a much larger clone, so this may be a sequencing read error. This chain joins TRBV13 and TRBJ2-7; D is perhaps TRBD2 (5 bases). The germline V gene has CDR1 PRHDT and CDR2 FYEKMQ (reference sequence). This CDR3 contains 14 residues. Trimming removed 0 bases from V and 6 bases from J, with 12 bases in between. DNA for the CDR3: TGTGCCAGCAGCTTAGGCCACACGGACTGCGAGCAGTACTTC. The encoded protein is CASSLGHTDCEQYF.

This clonotype was observed a few times. The chain employs TRBV20-1 and TRBJ2-1, with 12 positions matching TRBD2. The germline CDR1 and CDR2 sequences are DFQATT and SNEGSKA (reference sequence). The CDR3 is made up of 14 amino acids. Trimming cost V 5 bases and J 6 bases; bases outside gene matches: 5. CDR3 DNA: TGCAGTGCTTTACTAGCGGGAGGAGGCAATGAGCAGTTCTTC. This codes for CSALLAGGGNEQFF.